This passage covers 12 T cell receptor beta chains from one sample sequenced in a study of cytomegalovirus exposure and HLA in healthy donors. PCR amplification relied on 60 Vbeta primers (plus 13 Jbeta primers). Only in-frame clones appear in the TCRdb table, and some are missing; sequencing was by immunoSEQ multiplex PCR. The sample yields 150,000 to 250,000 clones, 79% seen once. Input material: PBMCs. The receptors come from a woman aged 25 to 39 in good health and CMV-seropositive.

The V gene is TRBV6-5, the J gene TRBJ1-6, with TRBD1 matching over 7 bases. The CDR3 sequence is 14 residues long. Trimming took 4 bases from V and 14 from J; bases not matched to a gene: 11. The germline V gene has CDR1 MNHEY and CDR2 SVGAGI. In nucleotides, the CDR3 is TGTGCCAGCAGTTCGGTCCTGGACAGGCGGACCCTCCACTTT. Translating it yields CASSSVLDRRTLHF.

The chain couples TRBV11-3 to TRBJ2-7; 9 bases fit TRBD2. The CDR3 has 14 residues. V lost 7 bases to trimming and J lost 7 bases; unmatched junction nucleotides: 11. The germline V gene encodes CDR1 SGHNT and CDR2 YENEEA. The CDR3 region is CASTFRAGGLEQYF. The CDR3 DNA reads TGTGCCAGCACCTTCCGAGCGGGAGGCTTAGAGCAGTACTTC.

V is TRBV4-3 and J is TRBJ2-7, with TRBD2 as a possible D gene (7 bases). Germline CDR1 LGHNA, CDR2 YSLEER. This CDR3 has 16 amino acids. V was trimmed by 0 bases and J by 0 bases, leaving 12 bases between them. The CDR3 nucleotides are TGCGCCAGCAGCCAAGATAAGGGGGGGGCCTCCTACGAGCAGTACTTC. Encoded protein: CASSQDKGGASYEQYF.

This rearrangement joins TRBV4-1 to TRBJ2-6, with TRBD2 as a possible D gene (5 bases). The CDR3 has 15 amino acids. CDR1 and CDR2 from the germline V gene are MGHRA and YSYEKL. With 4 bases removed from V and 0 bases from J, the gap between germline ends came to 7 bases. The CDR3 is CASSRERSGANVLTF. DNA of the CDR3: TGCGCCAGCAGCCGGGAGCGCTCTGGGGCCAACGTCCTGACTTTC.

The CDR3 nucleotides read TGCGCCAGCAGCCATTTTGCAGAGCGAGGTCAGCCCCAGCATTTT. It translates to CASSHFAERGQPQHF. The chain uses TRBV4-1 and TRBJ1-5; unclear D gene. Per germline, CDR1 MGHRA and CDR2 YSYEKL. The CDR3 covers 15 residues. With 3 bases removed from V and 6 bases from J, the gap between germline ends came to 15 bases.

This chain connects TRBV7-9 to TRBJ1-1; a weak D match, TRBD1 (5 bases). This CDR3 is 17 amino acids long. In germline, CDR1 is SEHNR, CDR2 FQNEAQ (reference sequence). V lost 4 bases and J lost 5, with 23 bases in between. CDR3 sequence: CASSSRAGGVSETEAFF. DNA for the CDR3: TGTGCCAGCAGCTCCCGGGCGGGAGGGGTATCGGAGACTGAAGCTTTCTTT.

This chain connects TRBV5-4 to TRBJ1-2; a weak D match, TRBD1 (6 bases). Trimming stripped 5 bases from V and 6 bases from J, with 17 bases between. The CDR3 is 14 amino acids. Germline-derived CDR1 and CDR2 are SGHNT and YYREEE (reference sequence). CDR3 region: CASRRIGGSDGYTF. The CDR3 coding sequence is TGTGCCAGCAGACGGATAGGGGGATCGGATGGCTACACCTTC.

In this sample, this clone turned up once. CDR3 coding DNA: TGTGCCTGGAGTGTATGGGGCATTACTGAAGCTTTCTTT. It specifies CAWSVWGITEAFF. The rearrangement links TRBV30 to TRBJ1-1, with D tentatively TRBD1 (5 bases). The CDR3 loop spans 13 amino acids. The V gene's germline CDR1 is GTSNPN and CDR2 SVGIG (reference sequence). The ends were cut back, 0 bases at V and 5 bases at J, with 10 bases in the middle.

This clone was recorded once. This chain connects TRBV19 to TRBJ1-1, with 9 bases identical to TRBD1. This CDR3 is 13 amino acids long. CDR1 is LNHDA and CDR2 is SQIVND in the germline V gene (reference sequence). The V and J ends lost 6 bases and 4 bases, in that order; junction bases with no gene match: 3. This CDR3 is CASSMTGGTEAFF. CDR3 sequence (DNA): TGTGCCAGTAGCATGACAGGGGGCACTGAAGCTTTCTTT.

This chain links TRBV9 with TRBJ1-1, with TRBD1 as a possible D gene (6 bases). The CDR3 has 16 residues. The germline CDR1 and CDR2 sequences are SGDLS and YYNGEE. Deletions cut 0 bases from V and 0 bases from J, with 12 bases between. The CDR3 sequence is CASSVGTEGMNTEAFF. The CDR3 DNA sequence: TGTGCCAGCAGCGTAGGGACAGAAGGTATGAACACTGAAGCTTTCTTT.

The J gene is TRBJ2-1, the V gene TRBV4-3, with unresolved D. V lost 1 base, J lost 1 base, and 14 bases lay in between. The V gene's germline CDR1 is LGHNA and CDR2 YSLEER. CDR3 length: 17 residues. DNA for the CDR3: TGCGCCAGCAGCCAAGTGTCTGACTTCCCATCCTACAATGAGCAGTTCTTC. Protein sequence: CASSQVSDFPSYNEQFF.

V gene TRBV4-1 combines with J gene TRBJ1-2, with 8 nucleotides matching TRBD1. From germline, CDR1 is MGHRA and CDR2 YSYEKL. The CDR3 runs to 17 residues. V lost 0 bases, J lost 0 bases, and 6 bases stayed unmatched. DNA for the CDR3: TGCGCCAGCAGCCAAGATAGCCGGGACAGGTCTAACTATGGCTACACCTTC. Translating it yields CASSQDSRDRSNYGYTF.